Described below is a single T cell receptor beta chain sequence and its context. As processed by the authors: Amplification of reference gene primers provided the estimated nucleated cell counts. Sequencing was performed with immunoSEQ multiplex PCR; in TCRdb, only in-frame clones are kept and a portion is missing. V and J calls and clone size are given by that table; D and trimming were obtained from the DNA. Here the sample spans fewer than 200,000 clones, roughly 86% being singletons. The CDR3 totals 15 residues. V trimming: 1 base; J trimming: 1 base; junction bases outside the gene matches: 2. CDR1 is SSHAT, CDR2 FNYEAQ, per germline (reference sequence). The data originate from a study of blood T cell repertoires in COVID-19. Background on the study: Italy, Spain and the United States were the sources of the convalescent and acute COVID-19 samples. Nucleic acid was either cDNA or gDNA, and it came from T cells, B-cell-depleted T cells, or PBMCs.

The genes are TRBV7-7 and TRBJ2-5, with TRBD1 matching 8 bases. Sample: peripheral blood. The clonotype was recovered from a woman aged 45-60 years with acute or convalescent COVID-19. DNA for the CDR3: TGTGCCAGCAGCTTAGGCGGGACAGGCCAAGAGACCCAGTACTTC. It encodes CASSLGGTGQETQYF.